Below are 16 T cell receptor beta chains sequenced from a single sample in a study of STAT5B mutations in CD4+ large granular lymphocyte leukemia. Clones were read by immunoSEQ multiplex PCR, and TCRdb kept only the in-frame ones, dropping some. The sample contains just over 40,000 clones, about four fifths of which appear only once. Sequenced: CD4+ T cells from blood buffy coats. The receptors were sampled from a human donor in good health.

The rearrangement links TRBV12-5 to TRBJ2-6, with TRBD1 matching over 8 bases. This CDR3 comprises 20 residues. With V trimmed by 2 bases and J by 4 bases, 16 bases remained unmatched. Germline CDR1 LGHNT, CDR2 FRNRAP. CDR3 region: CASGLILTGAYTRGANVLTF. The DNA for the CDR3 is TGTGCTAGTGGTTTGATTTTGACAGGGGCGTATACTAGGGGGGCCAACGTCCTGACTTTC.

The CDR3 sequence is CASSERDTITNTEAFF. CDR3 nucleotide sequence: TGTGCCAGCAGTGAAAGGGACACCATAACGAACACTGAAGCTTTCTTT. V is TRBV6-1 and J is TRBJ1-1; possible D gene TRBD1, 6 bases. The germline CDR1 and CDR2 sequences are MNHNS and SASEGT. CDR3 length: 16 residues. V was pared by 2 bases and J by 1 base, with 14 bases between.

The V gene is TRBV14, the J gene TRBJ1-1; D ambiguous. The CDR3 consists of 13 residues. Per the germline V gene, CDR1 is SGHDN and CDR2 is FVKESK. Trimming pared 6 bases from V and 5 bases from J, leaving 13 bases between. CDR3 amino acids: CASSLVPGTEAFF. CDR3 DNA sequence: TGTGCCAGCAGTCTCGTACCGGGAACTGAAGCTTTCTTT.

V usage is TRBV5-4 and J usage is TRBJ1-2, with D unclear. With 0 bases removed from V and 7 bases from J, the gap between germline ends came to 13 bases. CDR3 length: 14 amino acids. Germline CDR1 reads SGHNT; CDR2 reads YYREEE (reference sequence). DNA for the CDR3: TGTGCCAGCAGCTTGGCCGGAGGAGCGAGTGGCTACACCTTC. Translation: CASSLAGGASGYTF.

The chain carries TRBV28 and TRBJ2-6, with D possibly matching TRBD2 (6 bases). This CDR3 region has 17 residues. Germline V gene sequence: CDR1 MDHEN, CDR2 SYDVKM. Trimming cost V 3 bases and J 2 bases, with 14 bases left between them. CDR3 sequence: CASSLGGAFTGANVLTF. DNA for the CDR3: TGTGCCAGCAGTTTGGGCGGGGCCTTTACTGGGGCCAACGTCCTGACTTTC.

The genes are TRBV7-2 and TRBJ2-1, with 8 nucleotides matching TRBD1. The germline CDR1 and CDR2 sequences are SGHTA and FQGNSA. V shed 4 bases, J shed 12 bases, and the junction held 5 bases outside the gene matches. The CDR3 length is 12 residues. This CDR3 reads CASSSPTGGQFF. The CDR3 DNA reads as TGTGCCAGCAGCTCGCCTACAGGGGGGCAGTTCTTC.

The table lists this clone with a count of one. V usage is TRBV9 and J usage is TRBJ2-2; D is perhaps TRBD2 (6 bases). The CDR3 covers 16 residues. Deletions cut 7 bases from V and 6 bases from J, with 22 bases between. Germline V CDR1 and CDR2: SGDLS, YYNGEE. The CDR3 loop is CASSPWEAVRSGELFF. DNA for the CDR3: TGTGCCAGCTCCCCCTGGGAGGCGGTTAGGTCCGGGGAGCTGTTTTTT.

This clone was recorded a few times. The chain uses TRBV5-8 and TRBJ1-1; D might be TRBD1 (5 bases). From germline, CDR1 is SGHTS and CDR2 YDEGEE. V was trimmed by 1 base and J by 6 bases, leaving 10 bases between them. The CDR3 is made up of 13 amino acids. This CDR3 reads CASSLHGGAEAFF. The CDR3 DNA reads TGTGCCAGCAGCTTGCATGGGGGAGCTGAAGCTTTCTTT.

The gene calls are TRBV7-2 and TRBJ1-4; 9 nucleotides agree with TRBD1. With V trimmed by 6 bases and J by 5 bases, 7 bases remained unmatched. Germline loops: CDR1 SGHTA, CDR2 FQGNSA. The length of the CDR3 is 15 residues. CDR3: CASRPGGTGNEKLFF. DNA of the CDR3: TGTGCCAGCAGGCCAGGGGGGACAGGGAATGAAAAACTGTTTTTT.

The chain recombines TRBV30 with TRBJ1-3; D perhaps matches TRBD1 (5 bases). Germline V gene sequence: CDR1 GTSNPN, CDR2 SVGIG (reference sequence). V lost 1 base and J 0 bases, leaving 16 bases between the germline ends. CDR3 length: 17 amino acids. The CDR3, as DNA: TGTGCCTGGAGTGACTCGATGGGACGGTTCTCTGGAAACACCATATATTTT. Encoded protein: CAWSDSMGRFSGNTIYF.

The chain joins TRBV10-3 to TRBJ2-3; the match to TRBD2 covers 8 bases. CDR3 length: 14 amino acids. The V gene's germline CDR1 is ENHRY and CDR2 SYGVKD. The junction had 8 bases not matched to a gene; V was cut back by 7 bases and J by 5 bases. CDR3 coding DNA: TGTGCCATCAAGCCCGGGGGGGCTGAAGATACGCAGTATTTT. Translation: CAIKPGGAEDTQYF.

This rearrangement joins TRBV6-6 to TRBJ2-7; 12 nucleotides match TRBD1. This CDR3 spans 13 amino acids. V was clipped by 8 bases and J by 4 bases; unmatched bases: 3. CDR1 MNHNY and CDR2 SVGAGI come from the germline V gene (reference sequence). The CDR3 loop reads CASGTGGAYEQYF. In DNA, the CDR3 is TGTGCCAGCGGGACAGGGGGCGCGTACGAGCAGTACTTC.

The rearrangement joins TRBV29-1 to TRBJ2-3; D remains ambiguous. The CDR3 contains 12 residues. Germline lookup yields CDR1 SQVTM and CDR2 ANQGSEA. Deletions cut 6 bases from V and 4 bases from J, with 11 bases between. In DNA, the CDR3 is TGCAGCGTGCGGCGAATTCCAGATACGCAGTATTTT. Translating gives CSVRRIPDTQYF.

The sample holds one count of this clone. The V call is TRBV18, the J call TRBJ1-1; D unresolved. Germline CDR1 reads KGHSH; CDR2 reads LQKENI. There are 17 residues in the CDR3. V dropped 2 bases and J dropped 0 bases, with 16 bases sitting between them. CDR3 sequence reads: CASSPSQANLMNTEAFF. The DNA for the CDR3 is TGTGCCAGCTCACCATCCCAGGCGAACTTAATGAACACTGAAGCTTTCTTT.

This clone came up a few times. This chain joins TRBV7-9 and TRBJ1-2; a weak D match, TRBD1 (5 bases). Germline CDR1 SEHNR, CDR2 FQNEAQ (reference sequence). The V and J ends lost 0 bases and 2 bases respectively, with 10 bases between them. This CDR3 comprises 15 residues. DNA for the CDR3: TGTGCCAGCAGCTTAGCGTCCCCAGGGAACTATGGCTACACCTTC. Protein sequence: CASSLASPGNYGYTF.

The V gene is TRBV5-1, the J gene TRBJ2-1; the D gene could be TRBD1 or TRBD2 (5 bases each). Trimming shortened V by 0 bases and J by 3 bases, and 10 bases separated the two germline ends. CDR1 is SGHRS and CDR2 is YFSETQ in the germline V gene. The CDR3 length is 15 residues. The CDR3 DNA reads as TGCGCCAGCAGCTTGGGTGGGACCAACTACAATGAGCAGTTCTTC. Translation gives CASSLGGTNYNEQFF.